This TCR beta chain stems from a study of patients with pleural tuberculosis (dated by TCRdb to the mid-2010s). This clonotype came up many times. There is no known antigen for this receptor. No much larger clone is present one base from it, and per-base qualities are unavailable. The CDR3 spans 15 residues, from the cysteine through the phenylalanine. Only the CDR3 portion is preserved as DNA: 45 bases, with reading frame beginning at the first base. Trimming at the junction amounts to 3 bases on V and 1 base on J, and the germline ends lie 11 bases apart. For sequencing, an Illumina Genome Analyzer IIx was employed. TCRdb reprocessing: public reads trimmed at Q25 with fastp, clones called with MiXCR, in-frame beta chains kept. Entries that share a CDR3 protein sequence are merged under the most common genes and DNA. This sample is represented by 45,000 to 60,000 distinct CDR3 sequences; approximately 7.9% of them were singletons. Under 20% of the sample rests with the top ten.

The chain links TRBV12-3 or TRBV12-4 with TRBJ2-3; TRBD1 is perhaps the D gene, given 5 matching bases. The TCR originated in a human donor with pleural tuberculosis. The nucleotide sequence reads as follows: TGTGCCAGCAGTTTGCAGGGAATGGGCACAGATACGCAGTATTTT. Its protein reads: CASSLQGMGTDTQYF.